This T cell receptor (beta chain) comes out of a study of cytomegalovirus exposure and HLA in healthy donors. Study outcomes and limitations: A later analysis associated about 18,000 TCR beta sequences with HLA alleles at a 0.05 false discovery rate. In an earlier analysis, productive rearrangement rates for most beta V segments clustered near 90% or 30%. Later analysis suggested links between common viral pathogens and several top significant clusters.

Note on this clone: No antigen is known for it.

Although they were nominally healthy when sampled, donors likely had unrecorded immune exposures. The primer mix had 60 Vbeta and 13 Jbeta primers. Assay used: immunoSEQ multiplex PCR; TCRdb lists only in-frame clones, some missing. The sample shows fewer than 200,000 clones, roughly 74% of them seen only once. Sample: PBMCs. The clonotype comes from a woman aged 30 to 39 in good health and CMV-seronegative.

This CDR3 reads CSAATGGDTEAFF. DNA for the CDR3: TGCAGCGCCGCGACAGGGGGAGACACTGAAGCTTTCTTT. This sequence joins TRBV29-1 and TRBJ1-1; TRBD1 agrees at 9 bases. V lost 7 bases and J lost 3; bases outside the gene matches: 6. Germline CDR1 SQVTM, CDR2 ANQGSEA. The CDR3 length is 13 residues. Supplemented by reference TRBV29-1 and TRBJ1-1, the full variable domain reads SAVISQKPSRDICQRGTSLTIQCQVDSQVTMMFWYRQQPGQSLTLIATANQGSEATYESGFVIDKFPISRPNLTFSTLTVSNMSPEDSSIYLCSAATGGDTEAFFGQGTRLTVV.